These T cell receptor beta chains were read from a single sample in a study of chemoradiotherapy in HPV16-positive cancers. Profiling relied on immunoSEQ multiplex PCR, and the TCRdb table lists in-frame clones only, not all of them. This repertoire shows some 24,000 clones, roughly 95% found once; its top ten account for around 2.6%. The specimen was collected from a patient who underwent chemoradiotherapy. The receptor source for this set is a human donor with HPV-associated anogenital cancer. Both conserved end residues are part of each CDR3. D genes are given only for firm matches. Clone size is not always given. Where it is, it says once, few, many or a class for expanded clones.

>.|TRBV7-7|.|TRBJ2-3
CASSLAQADTQYF
TGTGCCAGCAGCTTAGCCCAGGCAGATACGCAGTATTTT
>.|TRBV28|TRBD2|TRBJ2-5
CASRSGTSQETQYF
TGTGCCAGCAGGTCTGGGACTAGCCAAGAGACCCAGTACTTC
>.|TRBV19|.|TRBJ1-4
CASSISSRRPNEKLFF
TGTGCCAGTAGTATATCGAGCCGGAGGCCGAATGAAAAACTGTTTTTT
>.|TRBV18|TRBD1|TRBJ1-1
CASSPRTGENTEAFF
TGTGCCAGCTCACCGCGGACAGGGGAGAACACTGAAGCTTTCTTT
>.|TRBV9|TRBD1|TRBJ2-7
CASSPGTGGFDEQYF
TGTGCCAGCAGCCCCGGGACAGGGGGTTTCGACGAGCAGTACTTC
>.|TRBV15|.|TRBJ1-2
CATTQDTLNYGYTF
TGTGCCACTACTCAGGACACGCTAAACTATGGCTACACCTTC
>.|TRBV27|.|TRBJ1-3
CASRLASGNTIYF
TGTGCCAGCAGGCTAGCCAGTGGAAACACCATATATTTT
>.|TRBV19|TRBD2|TRBJ2-3
CASKISGRALDTQYF
TGTGCCAGCAAGATTAGCGGGAGGGCCCTAGATACGCAGTATTTT
>.|TRBV6-5|.|TRBJ2-7
CASSNDGQFYEQYF
TGTGCCAGCAGTAACGACGGACAGTTTTACGAGCAGTACTTC
>.|TRBV6-1|TRBD1|TRBJ1-4
CASRQGFYEKLFF
TGTGCCAGCCGACAGGGGTTCTATGAAAAACTGTTTTTT
>.|TRBV7-9|.|TRBJ2-5
CASSLVSAQETQYF
TGTGCCAGCAGCTTAGTAAGTGCCCAAGAGACCCAGTACTTC
>.|TRBV5-1|.|TRBJ1-1
CASSLASRQRSEAFF
TGCGCCAGCAGCTTGGCGTCCAGACAGCGAAGTGAAGCTTTCTTT
>.|TRBV6-5|.|TRBJ2-3
CATYQSGRTDTQYF
TGTGCCACATATCAGAGCGGTCGCACAGATACGCAGTATTTT
>once|TRBV9|.|TRBJ2-5
CASSVATTAETQYF
TGTGCCAGCAGCGTAGCTACGACGGCGGAGACCCAGTACTTC
>.|TRBV6-6|.|TRBJ2-3
CASTGHTDTQYF
TGTGCCAGCACGGGACACACAGATACGCAGTATTTT
>.|TRBV2|.|TRBJ1-1
CAGGLIPGTEAFF
TGTGCCGGAGGCCTCATTCCGGGGACTGAAGCTTTCTTT
>.|TRBV15|.|TRBJ1-1
CATSRGGQLNTEAFF
TGTGCCACCAGCAGGGGTGGACAGTTAAACACTGAAGCTTTCTTT
>.|TRBV6-1|.|TRBJ1-3
CASSVYAGSGNTIYF
TGTGCCAGCAGTGTTTACGCAGGCAGTGGAAACACCATATATTTT
>.|TRBV5-1|TRBD1|TRBJ2-5
CASSSYSGGQETQYF
TGCGCCAGCAGCTCCTATTCAGGGGGCCAAGAGACCCAGTACTTC
>.|TRBV7-9|TRBD1|TRBJ2-7
CASSLSGGYEQYF
TGTGCCAGCAGCCTCTCAGGGGGCTACGAGCAGTACTTC
>.|TRBV7-9|.|TRBJ1-4
CASSSPSGVTNEKLFF
TGTGCCAGCAGCTCTCCCTCTGGGGTTACGAATGAAAAACTGTTTTTT
>.|TRBV4-3|.|TRBJ1-2
CASSQGYDSNYGYTF
TGCGCCAGCAGCCAAGGGTATGACAGCAACTATGGCTACACCTTC
>.|TRBV2|TRBD1|TRBJ1-2
CASRLTGASYGYTF
TGTGCCAGCAGGCTGACAGGGGCTAGCTATGGCTACACCTTC
>.|TRBV5-4|.|TRBJ1-3
CASSSRAAGGNTIYF
TGTGCCAGCAGCAGCAGGGCGGCAGGGGGAAACACCATATATTTT
>.|TRBV29-1|.|TRBJ2-7
CSFLGHRSYEQYF
TGCAGCTTTCTGGGACACCGCTCCTACGAGCAGTACTTC
>.|TRBV11-2|TRBD2|TRBJ2-7
CASPSFSGGLYF
TGTGCCAGCCCCAGCTTTAGCGGGGGCTTGTACTTC
>.|TRBV11-2|.|TRBJ1-1
CASSPSITQNTEAFF
TGTGCCAGCAGCCCAAGTATTACACAGAACACTGAAGCTTTCTTT
>.|TRBV30|.|TRBJ1-2
CAIRSPPHYGYTF
TGTGCCATAAGGTCTCCCCCCCACTATGGCTACACCTTC
>.|TRBV5-6|.|TRBJ2-3
CASSLAGVRSRYF
TGTGCCAGCAGCTTGGCAGGTGTCCGTTCGAGGTATTTT
>.|TRBV28|.|TRBJ1-5
CASSPRAGANQPQHF
TGTGCCAGCAGCCCCAGGGCAGGGGCGAATCAGCCCCAGCATTTT
>.|TRBV5-1|TRBD1|TRBJ2-1
CASSWRQGAYNEQFF
TGCGCCAGCAGCTGGAGACAGGGGGCCTACAATGAGCAGTTCTTC
>.|TRBV14|.|TRBJ1-1
CASSRAGLGTEAFF
TGTGCCAGCAGCCGCGCAGGGCTTGGAACTGAAGCTTTCTTT
>once|TRBV6-6|TRBD2|TRBJ2-3
CASSNVAGGTDTQYF
TGTGCCAGCAGTAACGTAGCGGGGGGCACAGATACGCAGTATTTT
>.|TRBV6-5|TRBD1|TRBJ1-2
CASRPGTGGYGYTF
TGTGCCAGCAGACCCGGGACAGGGGGCTATGGCTACACCTTC
>.|TRBV18|.|TRBJ1-5
CASSPAGTSNQPQHF
TGTGCCAGCTCACCGGCGGGGACAAGCAATCAGCCCCAGCATTTT
>.|TRBV7-9|.|TRBJ2-7
CASSLGTREQYF
TGTGCCAGCAGCTTAGGGACGCGGGAGCAGTACTTC
>.|TRBV29-1|TRBD1|TRBJ1-1
CSANRGHTEAFF
TGCAGCGCAAACAGGGGGCACACTGAAGCTTTCTTT
>.|TRBV5-1|.|TRBJ2-5
CASSLQGLGETQYF
TGCGCCAGCAGCTTACAGGGTTTAGGCGAGACCCAGTACTTC
>.|TRBV12-5|TRBD2|TRBJ2-3
CASGLVGGDTQYF
TGTGCTAGTGGTTTGGTCGGGGGGGATACGCAGTATTTT